These 18 T cell receptor beta chains share one sample of origin, sequenced in a study of siplizumab effects on memory and regulatory T cells (dated by TCRdb to between 2018 and 2020). Library prep was done by the immunoSEQ multiplex PCR assay. TCRdb limited this immuneACCESS table to in-frame rearrangements with V and J called. A share of clones is missing; checked studies link under half to unresolved V genes, and the rest is unexplained. The sample profile shows about 91,000 clones; 80% to 95% of them were found once. The ten largest clones represent 6.5% of the sample. The sample taken for sequencing was CD8+ T cells sorted from blood. These receptor sequences come from a human donor in good health.

The rearrangement links TRBV7-3 to TRBJ2-3; 7 nucleotides line up with TRBD1. Germline V lookup: CDR1 SGHTA, CDR2 FQGTGA. The J segment lost 5 bases and the V segment lost 1 base, leaving 12 bases of the junction unmatched. The CDR3 spans 17 residues. The CDR3 sequence is CASSLMGDRATGDTQYF. CDR3 nucleotides: TGTGCCAGCAGCTTAATGGGCGACAGGGCGACTGGAGATACGCAGTATTTT. The complete variable domain, with remaining parts taken from reference TRBV7-3 and TRBJ2-3, reads GAGVSQTPSNKVTEKGKYVELRCDPISGHTALYWYRQSLGQGPEFLIYFQGTGAADDSGLPNDRFFAVRPEGSVSTLKIQRTERGDSAVYLCASSLMGDRATGDTQYFGPGTRLTVL.

The chain uses TRBV6-5 and TRBJ1-1, with TRBD1 as a possible D gene (6 bases). V shed 6 bases and J shed 0 bases, with 11 bases lying between them. CDR1 MNHEY and CDR2 SVGAGI come from the germline V gene. The CDR3 spans 14 residues. CDR3 bases: TGTGCCAGCAGCAAGACAGGCATGAACACTGAAGCTTTCTTT. It yields the protein CASSKTGMNTEAFF.

The chain joins TRBV4-1 to TRBJ2-1, with 8 bases aligning to TRBD2. The CDR3 covers 16 residues. Germline CDR1 reads MGHRA; CDR2 reads YSYEKL. The V segment lost 6 bases and the J segment 1 base; nucleotides outside the gene matches: 8. Here the CDR3 reads CASSPESGRSYNEQFF. The CDR3 DNA reads as TGCGCCAGCAGTCCTGAGAGCGGGAGATCCTACAATGAGCAGTTCTTC.

The chain has TRBV9 and TRBJ2-2, with D perhaps TRBD2 (5 bases). Trimming removed 0 bases at V and 1 base at J, with 13 bases between. CDR3 length: 17 residues. Germline V gives CDR1 SGDLS, CDR2 YYNGEE. This chain's CDR3 is CASSVVEDWKNTGELFF. CDR3 nucleotides: TGTGCCAGCAGCGTAGTTGAGGACTGGAAGAACACCGGGGAGCTGTTTTTT.

This chain uses TRBV19 with TRBJ1-2; D remains unclear. CDR1 LNHDA and CDR2 SQIVND come from the germline V gene (reference sequence). V gave up 6 bases and J gave up 0 bases, with 14 bases separating them. This CDR3 contains 15 residues. The CDR3 spells CASRLELSTNYGYTF. The CDR3 DNA reads TGTGCCAGTAGATTGGAGTTATCAACTAACTATGGCTACACCTTC.

This clone has only one observation. This rearrangement joins TRBV5-5 to TRBJ2-1, with no clear D. Germline V gene lookup returns CDR1 SGHKS and CDR2 YYEKEE (reference sequence). There are 15 residues in the CDR3. Trimming took off 0 bases at V and 5 bases at J, with 12 bases between the two ends. CDR3 in amino acids: CASSLGLLIHNEQFF. In nucleotides, the CDR3 is TGTGCCAGCAGCTTGGGACTTCTAATACACAATGAGCAGTTCTTC.

The chain couples TRBV4-1 to TRBJ2-5; 11 bases match TRBD1. The germline V gene encodes CDR1 MGHRA and CDR2 YSYEKL. V gave up 0 bases and J gave up 5 bases; unmatched junction bases: 2. The CDR3 spans 15 residues. Here the CDR3 reads CASSQEDRGPETQYF. The CDR3 coding sequence is TGCGCCAGCAGCCAAGAGGACAGGGGGCCGGAGACCCAGTACTTC.

On this clone: One end of the junction varies from germline; a read error may be responsible. The chain uses TRBV7-9 and TRBJ2-5; D possibly corresponds to TRBD2 (5 bases). Germline-derived CDR1 and CDR2 are SEHNR and FQNEAQ (reference sequence). The CDR3 totals 8 residues. CDR3 sequence (DNA): TGTGCTCTCGGGCTCGGGAACTTC. Encoded protein: CALGLGNF.

The chain has TRBV19 and TRBJ2-6, with unresolved D. The germline V gene has CDR1 LNHDA and CDR2 SQIVND (reference sequence). V was clipped by 5 bases and J by 0 bases, with 5 bases between them. The CDR3 covers 14 residues. The CDR3 spells CASSFFSGANVLTF. The CDR3 DNA is TGTGCCAGTAGTTTCTTCTCTGGGGCCAACGTCCTGACTTTC.

To note about this clone: The same CDR3 arises from other DNA sequences in this sample as well. This chain links TRBV9 with TRBJ2-3; D is unclear. The CDR3 is made up of 11 amino acids. Germline V gene lookup returns CDR1 SGDLS and CDR2 YYNGEE. V shed 0 bases and J shed 5 bases, with 1 base lying between them. The CDR3 loop reads CASSVGDTQYF. For the CDR3, the DNA is TGTGCCAGCAGCGTAGGAGATACGCAGTATTTT.

The J gene is TRBJ2-5, the V gene TRBV13; D may match TRBD1 or TRBD2 (7 bases each). Trimming removed 6 bases from V and 4 bases from J, with 15 bases in between. Germline V gene sequence: CDR1 PRHDT, CDR2 FYEKMQ (reference sequence). This CDR3 has 14 residues. CDR3 in amino acids: CASSAQGGAETQYF. The CDR3 DNA reads TGTGCCAGCAGTGCCCAGGGGGGGGCAGAGACCCAGTACTTC.

V is TRBV7-6 and J is TRBJ1-2; TRBD1 agrees at 10 bases. The V segment lost 5 bases and the J segment 4 bases; nucleotides outside the gene matches: 7. CDR1 and CDR2 (germline): SGHVS, FNYEAQ. The CDR3 length is 15 residues. This CDR3 reads CASSPGQGRGYGYTF. The DNA for the CDR3 is TGTGCCAGCAGCCCGGGACAGGGGAGAGGCTATGGCTACACCTTC.

The chain combines TRBV9 with TRBJ1-2; 8 nucleotides agree with TRBD1. The CDR3 spans 14 residues. Trimming at V came to 4 bases and at J to 8 bases, leaving 10 bases not matched to a gene. Germline CDR1 and CDR2: SGDLS and YYNGEE. This CDR3 is CASSPDRAYDGYTF. The CDR3 DNA reads TGTGCCAGCAGCCCGGACAGGGCCTATGACGGCTACACCTTC.

The V gene is TRBV11-2, the J gene TRBJ2-2, with 7 bases that match TRBD1. The CDR3 sequence is 12 residues long. Trimming cost V 7 bases and J 5 bases; bases outside gene matches: 1. The germline V gene has CDR1 SGHAT and CDR2 FQNNGV. The CDR3 reads CASTRGTGELFF. In nucleotides, the CDR3 is TGTGCCAGCACCAGGGGGACCGGGGAGCTGTTTTTT.

The gene calls are TRBV9 and TRBJ1-5, with D tentatively TRBD1 (6 bases). Germline V gives CDR1 SGDLS, CDR2 YYNGEE. This CDR3 comprises 14 residues. Between the trimmed V and J ends, which lost 4 bases and 0 bases, there was a span of 8 bases. The CDR3 here is CASSPTGSNQPQHF. CDR3 DNA: TGTGCCAGCAGCCCGACAGGTAGCAATCAGCCCCAGCATTTT.

The V gene is TRBV7-9, the J gene TRBJ2-3, with D uncertain. The CDR3 is 14 amino acids. The germline V gene encodes CDR1 SEHNR and CDR2 FQNEAQ (reference sequence). V was trimmed by 5 bases and J by 6 bases, leaving 15 bases between them. The CDR3 loop reads CASSPQTGGDTQYF. Here the CDR3 DNA reads TGTGCCAGCAGCCCTCAAACCGGTGGGGATACGCAGTATTTT.

The CDR3 coding sequence is TGTGCCAGCAGCGAACGGCCTGGACTGCTAACCTACGAGCAGTACTTC. It codes for CASSERPGLLTYEQYF. This rearrangement joins TRBV11-2 to TRBJ2-7; a possible D gene is TRBD2 (5 bases). Trimming took 5 bases from V and 2 from J, leaving 19 bases between them. This CDR3 has 16 residues. From germline, CDR1 is SGHAT and CDR2 FQNNGV.

Here the CDR3 reads CASSNRGVNQPQHF. The CDR3 bases are TGTGCCAGCAGTAACAGGGGTGTCAATCAGCCCCAGCATTTT. The chain is built from TRBV6-5 and TRBJ1-5, with TRBD1 matching over 7 bases. This CDR3 is built from 14 residues. CDR1 MNHEY and CDR2 SVGAGI come from the germline V gene. V dropped 5 bases and J dropped 3; count of bases not matched to a gene: 4.